Listed here are 25 T cell receptor beta chains from one sample, sequenced in a study of patients and donors after allogeneic stem cell transplantation. TCRdb fed the RT-PCR reads into MiXCR, producing one record per CDR3 protein. Of approximately 250,000 distinct CDR3 sequences detected, around an eighth appear once; the ten largest clones hold around 10%. Sequences were obtained from blood, either unsorted or a sorted T cell fraction (not recorded which). The receptors derive from a human donor who was either an allogeneic HSCT recipient or a stem cell or donor lymphocyte infusion donor (not recorded which). It is not recorded whose cells these are; they may come from a transplant donor.

This clonotype was counted a few times. The V and J genes are TRBV2 and TRBJ2-3; possibly TRBD1 for D (5 bases). Germline V gene data show CDR1 as SNHLY and CDR2 as FYNNEI. The CDR3 extends over 14 amino acids. Trimming shortened V by 7 bases and J by 2 bases, and 13 bases separated the two germline ends. The CDR3 coding sequence is TGTGCCAGCACCCGACAGAGACCCACAGATACGCAGTATTTT. Protein: CASTRQRPTDTQYF.

This clonotype was recorded many times. This sequence joins TRBV19 and TRBJ1-3; weak D call: TRBD1 (5 bases). CDR3 length: 15 amino acids. CDR1 is LNHDA and CDR2 is SQIVND in the germline V gene (reference sequence). V was trimmed by 7 bases and J by 1 base, leaving 14 bases between them. The DNA of the CDR3 is TGTGCCAGTAATCGGGGACCGAATTCTGGAAACACCATATATTTT. Its protein product is CASNRGPNSGNTIYF.

This clonotype was found many times. This chain joins TRBV6-2 or TRBV6-3 and TRBJ2-1; 8 bases line up with TRBD2. Germline CDR1 reads MNHEY; CDR2 reads SVGEGT. The CDR3 spans 15 residues. V dropped 6 bases and J dropped 8; count of bases not matched to a gene: 12. The CDR3 here is CASRFSGKTGDEQFF. The CDR3 DNA reads as TGTGCCAGCAGATTTAGCGGGAAAACTGGGGATGAGCAGTTCTTC.

V gene TRBV18 combines with J gene TRBJ2-3; D is undetermined. The CDR3 is 15 residues long. Germline assignment: CDR1 KGHSH and CDR2 LQKENI. V was cut by 3 bases and J by 1 base, with 11 bases left in between. The chain's CDR3 is CASSPVNTRTDTQYF. DNA for the CDR3: TGTGCCAGCTCACCGGTTAACACCCGCACAGATACGCAGTATTTT.

In this sample, this clonotype turned up a few times. The chain links TRBV7-3 to TRBJ2-5, with TRBD1 as a possible D gene (5 bases). The V gene's germline CDR1 is SGHTA and CDR2 FQGTGA. Trimming stripped 5 bases from V and 1 base from J, with 17 bases between. The CDR3 is made up of 16 amino acids. The CDR3 DNA is TGTGCCAGCAGCAGATCGACAGCTACAAGCCAAGAGACCCAGTACTTC. As protein: CASSRSTATSQETQYF. Complete variable domain (other parts from reference TRBV7-3 and TRBJ2-5): GAGVSQTPSNKVTEKGKYVELRCDPISGHTALYWYRQSLGQGPEFLIYFQGTGAADDSGLPNDRFFAVRPEGSVSTLKIQRTERGDSAVYLCASSRSTATSQETQYFGPGTRLLVL.

The CDR3 loop reads CARSKLTSGRSTDTQYF. CDR3 DNA: TGTGCCCGCAGCAAATTGACTAGCGGGAGAAGCACAGATACGCAGTATTTT. This rearrangement joins TRBV21-1 to TRBJ2-3; TRBD2 is the table's D call, not checked against the DNA. TRBV21-1 counts as a pseudogene. The CDR3 has 17 residues.

This clonotype was counted at least ten times. The chain combines TRBV7-9 with TRBJ2-7, with D hard to call. The length of the CDR3 is 12 residues. Germline V gene data show CDR1 as SEHNR and CDR2 as FQNEAQ (reference sequence). V was pared by 4 bases and J by 5 bases, with 9 bases between. CDR3 in amino acids: CASSSASHEQYF. CDR3 coding DNA: TGTGCCAGCAGCTCTGCCTCGCACGAGCAGTACTTC.

This clonotype was found a few times. This chain joins TRBV11-2 and TRBJ2-2, with a tentative D call TRBD1 (6 bases). The length of the CDR3 is 16 residues. Germline CDR1 and CDR2: SGHAT and FQNNGV. With 7 bases removed from V and 2 bases from J, the gap between germline ends came to 17 bases. The CDR3 DNA follows: TGTGCCAGCACCGCCGGGACATTAGCAAACACCGGGGAGCTGTTTTTT. As protein: CASTAGTLANTGELFF. The full variable domain, with the rest looked up from reference TRBV11-2 and TRBJ2-2, is EAGVAQSPRYKIIEKRQSVAFWCNPISGHATLYWYQQILGQGPKLLIQFQNNGVVDDSQLPKDRFSAERLKGVDSTLKIQPAKLEDSAVYLCASTAGTLANTGELFFGEGSRLTVL.

The chain couples TRBV7-9 to TRBJ1-4; D unresolved. Trimming took off 1 base at V and 2 bases at J, with 8 bases between the two ends. Per germline, CDR1 SEHNR and CDR2 FQNEAQ (reference sequence). This CDR3 is 15 amino acids long. The CDR3 nucleotides read TGTGCCAGCAGCTTAGGTCTAAGGACTAATGAAAAACTGTTTTTT. Protein sequence: CASSLGLRTNEKLFF.

The V and J genes are TRBV4-1 and TRBJ2-3, with D unresolved. The ends were cut back, 4 bases at V and 3 bases at J, with 11 bases in the middle. Germline loops: CDR1 MGHRA, CDR2 YSYEKL. The CDR3 runs 14 residues. CDR3 region: CASSPVVSTDTQYF. The CDR3, as DNA: TGCGCCAGCAGCCCTGTAGTTTCAACAGATACGCAGTATTTT.

This clonotype appeared many times. The chain uses TRBV20-1 and TRBJ1-5; 8 positions agree with TRBD1. The CDR3 is made up of 15 amino acids. CDR1 is DFQATT, CDR2 SNEGSKA, per germline (reference sequence). J was trimmed by 3 bases and V by 5 bases; bases with no gene match: 9. The CDR3 is CSALDRAKSNQPQHF. The CDR3 DNA reads as TGCAGTGCTCTGGACAGGGCCAAATCCAATCAGCCCCAGCATTTT.

The chain uses TRBV25-1 and TRBJ2-7; 7 nucleotides agree with TRBD2. The trim removed 10 bases at V and 5 bases at J, leaving 11 bases unmatched. This CDR3 is 13 amino acids long. CDR1 is MGHDK, CDR2 SYGVNS, per germline. The CDR3 DNA sequence: TGTGCCACCACCCGGGGGGTGCAGCACGAGCAGTACTTC. Its protein is CATTRGVQHEQYF.

A few counts support this clonotype. This chain connects TRBV24-1 to TRBJ2-3, with D unclear. Trimming removed 0 bases from V and 2 bases from J, with 11 bases in between. The length of the CDR3 is 16 residues. CDR1 and CDR2 from the germline V gene are KGHDR and SFDVKD. In DNA, the CDR3 is TGTGCCACCAGTGATTTGGTCCCCACCACCACAGATACGCAGTATTTT. Translating gives CATSDLVPTTTDTQYF.

The rearrangement uses TRBV5-1 and TRBJ2-2, with a possible D match to TRBD1 (6 bases). Trimming stripped 4 bases from V and 1 base from J, with 14 bases between. The CDR3 totals 16 residues. Germline CDR1 is SGHRS and CDR2 is YFSETQ. Written as DNA, the CDR3 is TGCGCCAGCAGCCACCCCAGGGGCCTGAACACCGGGGAGCTGTTTTTT. Translating it yields CASSHPRGLNTGELFF.

This clonotype was counted many times. The chain employs TRBV6-5 and TRBJ2-7, with unresolved D. The CDR3 covers 13 residues. V was shortened by 2 bases and J by 4 bases, with 9 bases between the two germline ends. Germline CDR1 is MNHEY and CDR2 is SVGAGI. The CDR3 nucleotides read TGTGCCAGCAGTTACGGGGAAAGGTACGAGCAGTACTTC. Translating it yields CASSYGERYEQYF.

This clonotype was detected a few times. The chain employs TRBV10-3 and TRBJ2-1, with 8 positions matching TRBD1. V trimming: 7 bases; J trimming: 3 bases; junction bases outside the gene matches: 11. The CDR3 is 16 amino acids. CDR1 and CDR2 (germline): ENHRY, SYGVKD. The chain's CDR3 is CAIKRGQGGDYNEQFF. The CDR3 region has the DNA TGTGCCATCAAGAGAGGACAGGGTGGTGACTACAATGAGCAGTTCTTC.

This clonotype has only a few counts. This rearrangement joins TRBV5-4 to TRBJ2-3; D tentatively reads TRBD1 or TRBD2 (5 bases each). Germline assignment: CDR1 SGHNT and CDR2 YYREEE (reference sequence). The CDR3 contains 17 residues. V shed 3 bases and J shed 2 bases, with 19 bases lying between them. In DNA, the CDR3 is TGTGCCAGCAGCTCCCCCTTTGATGGGGGTATCACAGATACGCAGTATTTT. It encodes CASSSPFDGGITDTQYF.

This clonotype was seen repeatedly, ten times or more. The gene calls are TRBV5-1 and TRBJ2-7, with D unclear. The CDR3 covers 13 residues. Germline loops: CDR1 SGHRS, CDR2 YFSETQ. V was trimmed by 2 bases and J by 3 bases, leaving 9 bases between them. The CDR3 DNA follows: TGCGCCAGCAGCTTACCTGACGGCTACGAGCAGTACTTC. Protein: CASSLPDGYEQYF.

The gene calls are TRBV30 and TRBJ2-7, with a possible D match to TRBD1 (6 bases). From germline, CDR1 is GTSNPN and CDR2 SVGIG (reference sequence). V lost 4 bases and J 1 base, leaving 11 bases between the germline ends. This CDR3 contains 13 residues. The chain's CDR3 is CAWKGTNSYEQYF. The CDR3 region has the DNA TGTGCCTGGAAGGGGACAAATTCCTACGAGCAGTACTTC.

This clonotype was recorded many times. CDR3 in amino acids: CASSLSWGSSYEQYF. For the CDR3, the DNA is TGTGCCAGCAGCTTAAGTTGGGGGAGCTCCTACGAGCAGTACTTC. V usage is TRBV7-2 and J usage is TRBJ2-7; D is perhaps TRBD1 or TRBD2 (5 bases each). Trimming pared 2 bases from V and 0 bases from J, leaving 11 bases between. The CDR3 has 15 amino acids. In germline, CDR1 is SGHTA, CDR2 FQGNSA.

V usage is TRBV19 and J usage is TRBJ2-4, with D possibly being TRBD1 or TRBD2 (5 bases each). The V end was cut by 5 bases, the J end by 0 bases, with 11 bases between. The CDR3 runs 15 residues. CDR1 LNHDA and CDR2 SQIVND come from the germline V gene (reference sequence). CDR3 sequence (DNA): TGTGCCAGTAGTTACGTGGGACGAGCCAAAAACATTCAGTACTTC. As protein: CASSYVGRAKNIQYF.

V and J are TRBV20-1 and TRBJ1-4; D is possibly TRBD1 (5 bases). This CDR3 comprises 15 residues. Germline V gene sequence: CDR1 DFQATT, CDR2 SNEGSKA (reference sequence). The V end lost 0 bases, the J end lost 8 bases, and 16 bases lay between the germline ends. CDR3 loop: CSARDIEGVEEKLFF. The CDR3 DNA sequence: TGCAGTGCTAGAGATATCGAAGGGGTGGAGGAAAAACTGTTTTTT.

This clonotype has ten or more counts. The gene calls are TRBV25-1 and TRBJ1-2; 9 nucleotides agree with TRBD1. V lost 4 bases, J lost 6 bases, and 12 bases stayed unmatched. CDR3 length: 16 amino acids. Germline V gene lookup returns CDR1 MGHDK and CDR2 SYGVNS. CDR3 residues: CASSGTGGAKFDGYTF. In DNA, the CDR3 is TGTGCCAGCAGTGGCACAGGGGGCGCGAAGTTTGATGGCTACACCTTC.

This clonotype was detected only a few times. The rearrangement links TRBV7-3 to TRBJ2-1; 10 bases are shared with TRBD1. V gave up 5 bases and J gave up 2 bases; unmatched junction bases: 6. Per germline, CDR1 SGHTA and CDR2 FQGTGA. CDR3 length: 16 residues. In DNA, the CDR3 is TGTGCCAGCAGCCCAGCCGGGACAGGGGCCTACAATGAGCAGTTCTTC. Translated, it gives CASSPAGTGAYNEQFF.

This clonotype was counted a single time. This sequence joins TRBV3-1 and TRBJ2-3; D perhaps matches TRBD2 (5 bases). The CDR3 has 13 amino acids. The V gene lost 1 base and the J gene lost 7 bases, with 9 bases spanning the gap. Germline CDR1 LGHDT, CDR2 YNNKEL (reference sequence). CDR3 residues: CASSQGTEYTQYF. The CDR3 DNA is TGTGCCAGCAGCCAAGGGACTGAGTATACGCAGTATTTT.